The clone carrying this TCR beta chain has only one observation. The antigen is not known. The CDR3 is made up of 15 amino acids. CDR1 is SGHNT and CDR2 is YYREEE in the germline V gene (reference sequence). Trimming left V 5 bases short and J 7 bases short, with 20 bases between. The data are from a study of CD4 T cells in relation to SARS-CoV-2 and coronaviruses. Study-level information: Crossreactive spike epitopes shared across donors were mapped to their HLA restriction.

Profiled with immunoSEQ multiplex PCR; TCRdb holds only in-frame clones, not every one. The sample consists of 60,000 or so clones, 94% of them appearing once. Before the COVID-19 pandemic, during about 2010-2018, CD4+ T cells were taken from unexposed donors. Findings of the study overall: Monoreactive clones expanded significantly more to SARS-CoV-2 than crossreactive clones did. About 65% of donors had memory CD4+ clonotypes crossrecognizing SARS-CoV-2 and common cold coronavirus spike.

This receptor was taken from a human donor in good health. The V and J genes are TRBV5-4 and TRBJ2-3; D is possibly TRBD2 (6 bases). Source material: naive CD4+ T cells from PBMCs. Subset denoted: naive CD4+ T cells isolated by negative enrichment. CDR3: CASRLGDSLRNTQYF. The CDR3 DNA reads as TGTGCCAGCAGGCTTGGGGACTCCCTCAGAAATACGCAGTATTTT.